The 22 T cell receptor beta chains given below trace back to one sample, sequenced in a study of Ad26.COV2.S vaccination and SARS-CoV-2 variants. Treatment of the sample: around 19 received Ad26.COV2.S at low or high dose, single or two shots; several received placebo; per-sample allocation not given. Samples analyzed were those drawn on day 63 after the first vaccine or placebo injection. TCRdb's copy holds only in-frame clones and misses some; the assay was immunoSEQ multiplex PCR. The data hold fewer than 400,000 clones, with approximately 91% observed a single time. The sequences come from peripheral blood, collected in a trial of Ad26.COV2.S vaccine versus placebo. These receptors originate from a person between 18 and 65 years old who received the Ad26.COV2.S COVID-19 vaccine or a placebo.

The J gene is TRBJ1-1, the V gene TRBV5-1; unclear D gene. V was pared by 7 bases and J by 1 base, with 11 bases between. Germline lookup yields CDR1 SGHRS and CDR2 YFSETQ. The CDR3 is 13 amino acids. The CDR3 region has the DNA TGCGCCAGCCGTGAAGTAGAGAACACTGAAGCTTTCTTT. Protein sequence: CASREVENTEAFF. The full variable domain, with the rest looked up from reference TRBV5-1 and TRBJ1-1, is KAGVTQTPRYLIKTRGQQVTLSCSPISGHRSVSWYQQTPGQGLQFLFEYFSETQRNKGNFPGRFSGRQFSNSRSEMNVSTLELGDSALYLCASREVENTEAFFGQGTRLTVV.

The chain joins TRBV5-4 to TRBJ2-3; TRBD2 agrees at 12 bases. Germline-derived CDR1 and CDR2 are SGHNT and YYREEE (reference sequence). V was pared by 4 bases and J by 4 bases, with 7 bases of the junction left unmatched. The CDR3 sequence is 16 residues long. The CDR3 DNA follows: TGTGCCAGCAGCGGAACTAGCGGGGGGTGGCCAGATACGCAGTATTTT. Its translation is CASSGTSGGWPDTQYF. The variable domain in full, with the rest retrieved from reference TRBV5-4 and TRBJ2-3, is ETGVTQSPTHLIKTRGQQVTLRCSSQSGHNTVSWYQQALGQGPQFIFQYYREEENGRGNFPPRFSGLQFPNYSSELNVNALELDDSALYLCASSGTSGGWPDTQYFGPGTRLTVL.

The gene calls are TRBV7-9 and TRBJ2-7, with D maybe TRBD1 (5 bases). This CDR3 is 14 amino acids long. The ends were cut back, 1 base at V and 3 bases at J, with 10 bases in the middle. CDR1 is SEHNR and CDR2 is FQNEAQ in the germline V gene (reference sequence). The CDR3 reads CASSLEGDSYEQYF. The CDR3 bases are TGTGCCAGCAGCTTAGAAGGAGACAGCTACGAGCAGTACTTC.

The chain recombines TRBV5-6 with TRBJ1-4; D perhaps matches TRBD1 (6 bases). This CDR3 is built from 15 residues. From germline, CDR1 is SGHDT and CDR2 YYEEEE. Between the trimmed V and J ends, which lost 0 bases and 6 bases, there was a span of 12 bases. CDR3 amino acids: CASSLGGHLDEKLFF. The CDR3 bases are TGTGCCAGCAGCTTGGGGGGACACCTGGATGAAAAACTGTTTTTT.

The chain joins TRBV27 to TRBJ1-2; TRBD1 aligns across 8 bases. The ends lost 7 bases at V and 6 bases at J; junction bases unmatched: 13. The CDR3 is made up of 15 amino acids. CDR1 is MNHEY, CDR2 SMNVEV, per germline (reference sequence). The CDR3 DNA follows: TGTGCCAGCACACATTCCGGGACAGGTGGTAATGGCTACACCTTC. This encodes CASTHSGTGGNGYTF.

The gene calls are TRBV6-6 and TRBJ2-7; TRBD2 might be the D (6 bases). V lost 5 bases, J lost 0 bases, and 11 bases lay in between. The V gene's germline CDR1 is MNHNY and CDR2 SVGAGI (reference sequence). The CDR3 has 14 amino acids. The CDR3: CASSPRDSSYEQYF. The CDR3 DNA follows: TGTGCCAGCAGTCCGCGGGACTCCTCCTACGAGCAGTACTTC.

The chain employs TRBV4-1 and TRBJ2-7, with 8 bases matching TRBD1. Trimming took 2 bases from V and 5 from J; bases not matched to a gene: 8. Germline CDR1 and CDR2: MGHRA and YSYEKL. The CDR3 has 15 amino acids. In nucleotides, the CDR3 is TGCGCCAGCAGCCAAATAGCACAGGGGGTCGACGAGCAGTACTTC. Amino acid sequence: CASSQIAQGVDEQYF.

CDR3 region: CATSTPTGDGNEKLFF. CDR3 in DNA: TGTGCCACCAGCACACCGACAGGGGACGGTAATGAAAAACTGTTTTTT. The chain employs TRBV15 and TRBJ1-4, with 8 bases that match TRBD1. This CDR3 has 16 amino acids. V was pared by 4 bases and J by 4 bases, with 8 bases of the junction left unmatched. The V gene's germline CDR1 is LNHNV and CDR2 YYDKDF (reference sequence).

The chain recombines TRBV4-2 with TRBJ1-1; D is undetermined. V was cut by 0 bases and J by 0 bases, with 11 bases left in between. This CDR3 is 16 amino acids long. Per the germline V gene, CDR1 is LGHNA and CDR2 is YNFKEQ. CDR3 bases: TGTGCCAGCAGCCAAGAACACAAACAGATGAACACTGAAGCTTTCTTT. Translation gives CASSQEHKQMNTEAFF.

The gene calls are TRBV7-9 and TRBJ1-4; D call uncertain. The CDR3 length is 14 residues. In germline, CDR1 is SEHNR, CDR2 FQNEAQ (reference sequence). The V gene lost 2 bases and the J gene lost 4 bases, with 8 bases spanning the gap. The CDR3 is CASSLQGGNEKLFF. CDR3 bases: TGTGCCAGCAGCTTACAAGGTGGTAATGAAAAACTGTTTTTT.

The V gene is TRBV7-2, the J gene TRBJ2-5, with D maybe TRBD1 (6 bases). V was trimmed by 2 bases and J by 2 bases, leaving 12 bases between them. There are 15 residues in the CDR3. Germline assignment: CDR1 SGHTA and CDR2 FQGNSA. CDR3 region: CASSLWLGGQETQYF. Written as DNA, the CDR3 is TGTGCCAGCAGCTTATGGCTAGGGGGACAAGAGACCCAGTACTTC.

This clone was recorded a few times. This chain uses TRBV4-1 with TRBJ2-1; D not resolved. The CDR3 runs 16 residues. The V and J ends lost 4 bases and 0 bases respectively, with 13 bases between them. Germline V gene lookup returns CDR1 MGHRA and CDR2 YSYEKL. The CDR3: CASSPKHPSSYNEQFF. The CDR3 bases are TGCGCCAGCAGCCCCAAACACCCGAGCTCCTACAATGAGCAGTTCTTC.

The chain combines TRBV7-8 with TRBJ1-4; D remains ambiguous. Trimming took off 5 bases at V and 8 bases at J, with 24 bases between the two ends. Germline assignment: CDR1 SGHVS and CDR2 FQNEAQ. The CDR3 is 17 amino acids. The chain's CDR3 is CASSPTRTPRVVEKLFF. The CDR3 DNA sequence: TGTGCCAGCAGCCCTACACGGACCCCTCGGGTAGTGGAAAAACTGTTTTTT.

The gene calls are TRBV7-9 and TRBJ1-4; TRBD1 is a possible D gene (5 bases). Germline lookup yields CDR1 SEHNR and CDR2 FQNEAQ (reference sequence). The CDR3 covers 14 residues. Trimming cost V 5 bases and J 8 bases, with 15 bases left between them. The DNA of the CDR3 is TGTGCCAGCAGCACCCCTCTGTGGGGGGAAAAACTGTTTTTT. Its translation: CASSTPLWGEKLFF.

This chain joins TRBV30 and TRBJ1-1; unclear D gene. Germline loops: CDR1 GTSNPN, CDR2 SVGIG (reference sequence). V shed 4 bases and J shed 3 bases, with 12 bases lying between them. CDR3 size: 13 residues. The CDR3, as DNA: TGTGCCTGGAATTCGGGAGTTGACACTGAAGCTTTCTTT. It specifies CAWNSGVDTEAFF.

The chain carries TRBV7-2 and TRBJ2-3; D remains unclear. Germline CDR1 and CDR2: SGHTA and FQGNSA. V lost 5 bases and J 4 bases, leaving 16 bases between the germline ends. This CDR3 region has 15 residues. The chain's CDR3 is CASSPGTGWADTQYF. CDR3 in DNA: TGTGCCAGCAGCCCAGGAACGGGTTGGGCAGATACGCAGTATTTT.

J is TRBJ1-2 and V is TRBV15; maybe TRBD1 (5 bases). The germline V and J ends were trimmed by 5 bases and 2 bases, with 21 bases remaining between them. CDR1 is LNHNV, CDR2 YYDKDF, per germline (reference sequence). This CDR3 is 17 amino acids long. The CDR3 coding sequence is TGTGCCACCAGCGCCGAACTTTTCAGGGAGATAAACTATGGCTACACCTTC. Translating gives CATSAELFREINYGYTF.

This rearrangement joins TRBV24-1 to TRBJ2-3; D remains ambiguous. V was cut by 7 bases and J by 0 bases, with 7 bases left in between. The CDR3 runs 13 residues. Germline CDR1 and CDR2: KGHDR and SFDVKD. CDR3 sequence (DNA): TGTGCCACCAGCCCATTAAGCACAGATACGCAGTATTTT. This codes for CATSPLSTDTQYF.

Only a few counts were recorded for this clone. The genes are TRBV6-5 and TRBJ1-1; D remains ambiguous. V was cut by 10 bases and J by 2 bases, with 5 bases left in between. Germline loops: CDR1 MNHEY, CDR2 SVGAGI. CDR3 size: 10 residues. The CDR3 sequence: CATINTEAFF. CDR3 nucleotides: TGTGCCACCATCAACACTGAAGCTTTCTTT.

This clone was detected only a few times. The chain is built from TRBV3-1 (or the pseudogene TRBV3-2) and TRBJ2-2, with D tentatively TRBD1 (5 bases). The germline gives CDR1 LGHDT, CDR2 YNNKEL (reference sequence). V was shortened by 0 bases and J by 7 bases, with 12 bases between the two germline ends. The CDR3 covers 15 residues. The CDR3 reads CASSQEPATGGELFF. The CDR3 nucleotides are TGTGCCAGCAGCCAAGAGCCAGCAACAGGCGGGGAGCTGTTTTTT.

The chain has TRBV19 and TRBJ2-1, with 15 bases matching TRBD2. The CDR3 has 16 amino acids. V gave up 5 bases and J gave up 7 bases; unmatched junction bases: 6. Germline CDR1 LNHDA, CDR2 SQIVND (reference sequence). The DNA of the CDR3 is TGTGCCAGTAGTTATCCCGGACTAGCGGGGGGGAATGAGCAGTTCTTC. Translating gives CASSYPGLAGGNEQFF.

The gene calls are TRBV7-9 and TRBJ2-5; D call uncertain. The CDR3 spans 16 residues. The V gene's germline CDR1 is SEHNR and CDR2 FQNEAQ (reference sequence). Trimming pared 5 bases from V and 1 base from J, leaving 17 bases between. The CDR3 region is CASSRELMLSQETQYF. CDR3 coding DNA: TGTGCCAGCAGCAGGGAATTGATGCTAAGCCAAGAGACCCAGTACTTC.